One and the same sample provided the 25 T cell receptor beta chains below, sequenced in a study of blood T cells in healthy people across ages. A second PCR of roughly 7 to 11 cycles used a sample-barcoded 5' primer and a J-beta primer mix. TCRdb re-called the 5' RACE reads through MiXCR, storing one row per CDR3 protein. The repertoire holds over 750,000 distinct CDR3 sequences, with around 25% as singletons. These records were also assigned to another study, of T cells of mothers and their children.

The sample comprised blood. These receptors originate from a boy aged 5-17 years in good health.

This clonotype was counted only a few times. V gene TRBV20-1 combines with J gene TRBJ2-1; 9 nucleotides line up with TRBD2. Germline trimming cut 7 bases from V and 2 bases from J; bases unmatched to any gene: 6. The CDR3 totals 14 residues. Germline CDR1 and CDR2: DFQATT and SNEGSKA (reference sequence). The chain's CDR3 is CSVASGVPYNEQFF. CDR3 in DNA: TGCAGTGTTGCTAGCGGGGTTCCCTACAATGAGCAGTTCTTC.

This clonotype turned up a few times. The chain recombines TRBV6-5 with TRBJ2-5; 15 positions agree with TRBD2. The J call may not be correct, given that the DNA end is closer to TRBJ2-7. The CDR3 runs 16 residues. Germline lookup yields CDR1 MNHEY and CDR2 SVGAGI. The CDR3 reads CASSRGGLAGGYEQYF. CDR3 DNA sequence: TGTGCCAGCAGCCGGGGGGGACTAGCGGGAGGCTACGAGCAGTACTTC.

This clonotype was found many times. The chain couples TRBV7-2 to TRBJ2-1; 12 nucleotides align to TRBD2. The CDR3 runs 19 residues. Germline CDR1 and CDR2: SGHTA and FQGNSA. V was clipped by 4 bases and J by 6 bases; unmatched bases: 16. CDR3 coding DNA: TGTGCCAGCAGCTGGCGGGCTAGCGGGGGGGTATCCCGCGGCAATGAGCAGTTCTTC. It translates to CASSWRASGGVSRGNEQFF.

The chain uses TRBV27 and TRBJ2-3; D uncertain. CDR3 length: 17 residues. V was cut by 5 bases and J by 1 base, with 19 bases left in between. From germline, CDR1 is MNHEY and CDR2 SMNVEV (reference sequence). This CDR3 is CASSPSSGMLRTDTQYF. Written as DNA, the CDR3 is TGTGCCAGCAGTCCCTCATCGGGTATGCTCCGCACAGATACGCAGTATTTT.

This clonotype was seen a handful of times. The chain combines TRBV7-6 with TRBJ2-7, with D perhaps assigned TRBD1 or TRBD2 (6 bases each). This CDR3 is built from 16 residues. Trimming took 1 base from V and 5 from J, leaving 18 bases between them. Germline CDR1 reads SGHVS; CDR2 reads FNYEAQ. CDR3 protein: CASSLDPRGLGNEQYF. In DNA form, the CDR3 reads TGTGCCAGCAGCTTAGATCCCCGGGGGCTGGGCAACGAGCAGTACTTC.

The rearrangement links TRBV12-5 to TRBJ2-4; TRBD1 aligns across 7 bases. The length of the CDR3 is 17 residues. Trimming cost V 5 bases and J 2 bases; bases outside gene matches: 12. Germline assignment: CDR1 LGHNT and CDR2 FRNRAP. CDR3 in amino acids: CASGQGVGSETKNIQYF. Here the CDR3 DNA reads TGTGCTAGTGGTCAGGGGGTAGGCAGTGAGACCAAAAACATTCAGTACTTC.

J is TRBJ2-3 and V is TRBV7-8; D may be TRBD1 (5 bases). The CDR3 has 15 residues. Trimming removed 1 base at V and 1 base at J, with 9 bases between. Looked up from germline, CDR1 is SGHVS and CDR2 is FQNEAQ. CDR3 coding DNA: TGTGCCAGCAGCTTAGAGGACAAACGCACAGATACGCAGTATTTT. Translated: CASSLEDKRTDTQYF.

V usage is TRBV29-1 and J usage is TRBJ2-3, with D hard to call. Germline V CDR1 and CDR2: SQVTM, ANQGSEA. V gave up 4 bases and J gave up 4 bases, with 6 bases separating them. This CDR3 is 11 amino acids long. The CDR3 DNA reads as TGCAGCGTTGTTATGGCAGATACGCAGTATTTT. It specifies CSVVMADTQYF.

This clonotype was recorded a few times. The chain has TRBV10-3 and TRBJ2-5; 10 nucleotides line up with TRBD2. The CDR3 is 15 residues long. Germline CDR1 reads ENHRY; CDR2 reads SYGVKD. J gave up 1 base and V 4 bases, and 3 bases lay outside the gene matches. CDR3 nucleotide sequence: TGTGCCATCAGTGTAGCGGGGGGCGGCCAAGAGACCCAGTACTTC. As protein: CAISVAGGGQETQYF.

The genes are TRBV7-9 and TRBJ2-7, with D tentatively TRBD2 (6 bases). The ends were cut back, 8 bases at V and 6 bases at J, with 20 bases in the middle. The germline CDR1 and CDR2 sequences are SEHNR and FQNEAQ (reference sequence). The length of the CDR3 is 14 residues. The CDR3 DNA follows: TGTGCCAGCCCGCAAGAGGGAGGACATCTCGAGCAGTACTTC. This gives the protein CASPQEGGHLEQYF.

The CDR3 sequence is CASTSFSYEQYF. In DNA form, the CDR3 reads TGTGCCAGCACTTCCTTCTCCTACGAGCAGTACTTC. The chain employs TRBV28 and TRBJ2-5; D ambiguous. Near its end, the DNA agrees better with TRBJ2-7, so the J call may be wrong. The length of the CDR3 is 12 residues. The germline V gene has CDR1 MDHEN and CDR2 SYDVKM.

V gene TRBV6-5 combines with J gene TRBJ2-3; 9 bases agree with TRBD2. The CDR3 runs to 16 residues. Unmatched junction bases numbered 7, after V lost 3 bases and J lost 3 bases. Per germline, CDR1 MNHEY and CDR2 SVGAGI. The CDR3, as DNA: TGTGCCAGCAGTTATGGAGCGGGAGGAGGGACAGATACGCAGTATTTT. This sequence encodes CASSYGAGGGTDTQYF.

CDR3 bases: TGCAGTGCGGAACTGGCGCTAGCGGGACCCTACGAGCAGTACTTC. It is translated as CSAELALAGPYEQYF. This sequence joins TRBV20-1 and TRBJ2-7; 9 bases are a match to TRBD2. The CDR3 sequence is 15 residues long. In germline, CDR1 is DFQATT, CDR2 SNEGSKA (reference sequence). Trimming removed 6 bases from V and 2 bases from J; junction bases left unmatched: 11.

This chain connects TRBV7-3 to TRBJ2-3; 8 bases are shared with TRBD2. Per the germline V gene, CDR1 is SGHTA and CDR2 is FQGTGA. This CDR3 region has 15 residues. V gave up 2 bases and J gave up 10 bases; unmatched junction bases: 11. The CDR3 region has the DNA TGTGCCAGCAGCTTAGGTAGCGGGGATACCTTTCCGCAGTATTTT. Translation: CASSLGSGDTFPQYF.

This clonotype has a handful of counts. The chain combines TRBV29-1 with TRBJ2-1; maybe TRBD2 (7 bases). Trimming took 4 bases from V and 3 from J, leaving 10 bases between them. Germline-derived CDR1 and CDR2 are SQVTM and ANQGSEA. The CDR3 loop spans 13 amino acids. In DNA form, the CDR3 reads TGCAGCGTTGTCGGGGGGCTCTACAATGAGCAGTTCTTC. Amino acids: CSVVGGLYNEQFF.

This clonotype was detected only a few times. This chain connects TRBV10-3 to TRBJ2-2; TRBD2 agrees at 7 bases. V shed 6 bases and J 1 base; nucleotides not matched to a gene: 2. The CDR3 covers 14 residues. Germline CDR1 reads ENHRY; CDR2 reads SYGVKD. The CDR3: CAIRAGLNTGELFF. CDR3 DNA sequence: TGTGCCATCAGAGCGGGATTGAACACCGGGGAGCTGTTTTTT.

In DNA, the CDR3 is TGTGCCAGCAGCTTATCGGACGGCTACGAGCAGTACTTC. The encoded protein is CASSLSDGYEQYF. The chain recombines TRBV7-3 with TRBJ2-7; D is unresolved. The germline V gene encodes CDR1 SGHTA and CDR2 FQGTGA. CDR3 size: 13 residues. Trimming stripped 2 bases from V and 3 bases from J, with 8 bases between.

The J gene is TRBJ2-5, the V gene TRBV7-2, with TRBD2 matching 11 bases. V dropped 5 bases and J dropped 2; count of bases not matched to a gene: 7. Germline V gene data show CDR1 as SGHTA and CDR2 as FQGNSA. The CDR3 spans 16 residues. The CDR3 here is CASSPPTSGEQETQYF. CDR3 sequence (DNA): TGTGCCAGCAGCCCCCCGACTAGCGGGGAGCAAGAGACCCAGTACTTC. The full variable domain, its missing parts supplied by reference TRBV7-2 and TRBJ2-5, is GAGVSQSPSNKVTEKGKDVELRCDPISGHTALYWYRQSLGQGLEFLIYFQGNSAPDKSGLPSDRFSAERTGGSVSTLTIQRTQQEDSAVYLCASSPPTSGEQETQYFGPGTRLLVL.

This clonotype turned up a few times. The chain couples TRBV7-9 to TRBJ2-3; the D gene could be TRBD1 or TRBD2 (6 bases each). Trimming removed 6 bases at V and 6 bases at J, with 16 bases between. Per germline, CDR1 SEHNR and CDR2 FQNEAQ (reference sequence). This CDR3 has 14 residues. CDR3 region: CASRTTGGHDTQYF. As DNA, the CDR3 is TGTGCCAGCAGAACCACTGGGGGGCACGATACGCAGTATTTT.

This clonotype was counted a few times. The rearrangement uses TRBV5-1 and TRBJ2-5; D is ambiguous. With 0 bases removed from V and 1 base from J, the gap between germline ends came to 16 bases. Germline CDR1 and CDR2: SGHRS and YFSETQ. This CDR3 contains 17 residues. CDR3 loop: CASSLERPGRLQETQYF. CDR3 sequence (DNA): TGCGCCAGCAGCTTGGAAAGACCAGGACGGCTCCAAGAGACCCAGTACTTC.

J is TRBJ2-7 and V is TRBV5-5, with D possibly being TRBD1 (5 bases). Germline lookup yields CDR1 SGHKS and CDR2 YYEKEE (reference sequence). The CDR3 covers 14 residues. V was trimmed by 6 bases and J by 0 bases, leaving 13 bases between them. The CDR3 bases are TGTGCCAGCACCCTCGACAGATCCTCCTACGAGCAGTACTTC. As protein: CASTLDRSSYEQYF. The variable domain in full, completed from reference TRBV5-5 and TRBJ2-7, reads DAGVTQSPTHLIKTRGQQVTLRCSPISGHKSVSWYQQVLGQGPQFIFQYYEKEERGRGNFPDRFSARQFPNYSSELNVNALLLGDSALYLCASTLDRSSYEQYFGPGTRLTVT.

The chain uses TRBV12-3 or TRBV12-4 and TRBJ2-5; 7 bases are a match to TRBD2. Matching the DNA end better, TRBJ2-7 makes the J call doubtful. The CDR3 is 15 residues long. CDR3 loop: CASSFERGRLDEQYF. The CDR3 nucleotides read TGTGCCAGCAGTTTCGAGCGGGGCCGTTTGGACGAGCAGTACTTC.

Points on this clonotype: An end of the junction differs from the germline gene, which may be a read error. The chain links TRBV10-1 to TRBJ2-5; no clear D. The CDR3 covers 15 residues. Germline lookup yields CDR1 WNHNN and CDR2 SYGVQD (reference sequence). DNA of the CDR3: TGCGCCAGCAGTGATCCTCGGACGGACCAAGAGACCCGGTACTTC. As protein: CASSDPRTDQETRYF.

The chain links TRBV25-1 to TRBJ1-2, with 7 bases lining up with TRBD1. CDR3 length equals 13 residues. Germline assignment: CDR1 MGHDK and CDR2 SYGVNS. After removal of 3 bases from V and 7 bases from J, the junction contained 5 bases not matched to a gene. The CDR3 region has the DNA TGTGCCAGCAGTGATGGGAGGGGGCTTGGCTACACCTTC. Translation gives CASSDGRGLGYTF.

The rearrangement uses TRBV6-2 or TRBV6-3 and TRBJ2-6, with 12 bases fitting TRBD2. Germline-derived CDR1 and CDR2 are MNHEY and SVGEGT. V lost 6 bases, J lost 0 bases, and 12 bases stayed unmatched. CDR3 size: 20 residues. This chain's CDR3 is CASRDTRLAGVLSGANVLTF. Written as DNA, the CDR3 is TGTGCCAGCAGAGACACCCGACTAGCGGGGGTGCTCTCTGGGGCCAACGTCCTGACTTTC.